The T cell receptor (beta chain) under discussion was sequenced for a study of T cell responses to AZD1222 COVID-19 vaccine. Findings of the study overall: Reports indicate that nearly half of spike-specific TCRs are directed at unmutated variant regions. Spike-specific TCR breadth and depth were elevated following two AZD1222 doses. All repertoire sampling was performed exclusively after the peak T cell response. Clonal diversity may have been underestimated, and the donors were mostly white British, with more females than males.

CDR3 length equals 13 residues. Trimming cost V 3 bases and J 6 bases, with 9 bases left between them. In regard to this clone: The antigen remains unidentified.

Only in-frame clones appear in the TCRdb table, and some are missing; sequencing was by immunoSEQ multiplex PCR. The data contain about 19,000 clones, roughly 81% of them singletons. The TCR comes from an adult who received the AZD1222 COVID-19 vaccine. This chain connects TRBV12-3 or TRBV12-4 to TRBJ2-1; maybe TRBD1 (5 bases). The sample in question was peripheral blood, obtained 28 days after the second AZD1222 dose. This CDR3 is CASSFRQGNEQFF. The CDR3, as DNA: TGTGCCAGCAGTTTTAGGCAGGGCAATGAGCAGTTCTTC.